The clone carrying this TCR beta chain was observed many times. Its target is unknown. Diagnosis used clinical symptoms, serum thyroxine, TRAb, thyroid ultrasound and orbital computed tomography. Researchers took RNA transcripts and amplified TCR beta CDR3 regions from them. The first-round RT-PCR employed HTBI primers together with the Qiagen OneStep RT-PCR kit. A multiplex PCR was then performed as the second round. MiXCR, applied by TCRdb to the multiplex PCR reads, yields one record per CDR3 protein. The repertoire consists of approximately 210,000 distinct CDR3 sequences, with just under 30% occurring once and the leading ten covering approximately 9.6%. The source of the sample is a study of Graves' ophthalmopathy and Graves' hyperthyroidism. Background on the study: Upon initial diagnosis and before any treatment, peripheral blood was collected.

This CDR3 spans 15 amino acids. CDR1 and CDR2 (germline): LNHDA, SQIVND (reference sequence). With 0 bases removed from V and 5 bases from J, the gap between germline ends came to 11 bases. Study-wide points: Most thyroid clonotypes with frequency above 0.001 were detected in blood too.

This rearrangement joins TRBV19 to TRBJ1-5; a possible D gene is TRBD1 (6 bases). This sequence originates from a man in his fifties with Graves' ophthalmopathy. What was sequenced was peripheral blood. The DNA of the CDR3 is TGTGCCAGTAGTATAGACATCAGGGGTGATCAGCCCCAGCATTTT. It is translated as CASSIDIRGDQPQHF.